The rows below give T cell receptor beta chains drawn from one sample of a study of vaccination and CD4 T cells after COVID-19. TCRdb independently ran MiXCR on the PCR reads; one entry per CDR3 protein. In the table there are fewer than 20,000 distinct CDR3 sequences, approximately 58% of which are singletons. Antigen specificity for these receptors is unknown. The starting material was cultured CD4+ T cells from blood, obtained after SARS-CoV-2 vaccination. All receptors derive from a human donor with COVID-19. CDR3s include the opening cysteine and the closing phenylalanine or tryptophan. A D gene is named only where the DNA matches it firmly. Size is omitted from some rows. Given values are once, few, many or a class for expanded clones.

cdr3_aa: CSADSVPGYNEQFF
cdr3_nt: TGCAGTGCTGATAGCGTACCCGGTTACAATGAGCAGTTCTTC
clone_size: few
v_call: TRBV20-1
cdr3_length: 14
j_call: TRBJ2-1
d_call: -

cdr3_aa: CVSSQARGANEKLFF
cdr3_nt: TGTGTCAGCAGCCAAGCCAGGGGGGCTAATGAAAAACTGTTTTTT
clone_size: -
v_call: TRBV5-4
cdr3_length: 15
j_call: TRBJ1-4
d_call: TRBD1

cdr3_aa: CASSPRGLGTYNEQFF
cdr3_nt: TGTGCCAGCAGCCCAAGGGGGCTAGGGACCTACAATGAGCAGTTCTTC
clone_size: -
v_call: TRBV6-1
cdr3_length: 16
j_call: TRBJ2-1
d_call: TRBD1

cdr3_aa: CASSYTGGVYGYTF
cdr3_nt: TGTGCCAGCAGCTATACGGGTGGGGTTTATGGCTACACCTTC
clone_size: -
v_call: TRBV6-1
cdr3_length: 14
j_call: TRBJ1-2
d_call: -

cdr3_aa: CASSLSGEVGNTIYF
cdr3_nt: TGCGCCAGCAGCCTGTCCGGGGAGGTTGGAAACACCATATATTTT
clone_size: -
v_call: TRBV5-1
cdr3_length: 15
j_call: TRBJ1-3
d_call: -

cdr3_aa: CAISFRTGEEQYF
cdr3_nt: TGTGCCATCAGTTTCCGGACAGGGGAAGAGCAGTACTTC
clone_size: -
v_call: TRBV10-3
cdr3_length: 13
j_call: TRBJ2-7
d_call: TRBD1

cdr3_aa: CASSHSADNSPLHF
cdr3_nt: TGTGCCAGTAGTCACTCGGCAGATAATTCACCCCTCCACTTT
clone_size: -
v_call: TRBV19
cdr3_length: 14
j_call: TRBJ1-6
d_call: -

cdr3_aa: CASTGTSSDDYTF
cdr3_nt: TGTGCCAGCACGGGGACATCCTCAGATGACTACACCTTC
clone_size: -
v_call: TRBV6-1
cdr3_length: 13
j_call: TRBJ1-2
d_call: -

cdr3_aa: CASSPFDSNQPQHF
cdr3_nt: TGTGCCAGCAGCCCATTTGACAGCAATCAGCCCCAGCATTTT
clone_size: -
v_call: TRBV12-3/TRBV12-4
cdr3_length: 14
j_call: TRBJ1-5
d_call: -

cdr3_aa: CASSLRGQPQHF
cdr3_nt: TGTGCCAGCAGTTTGAGGGGCCAGCCCCAGCATTTT
clone_size: -
v_call: TRBV28
cdr3_length: 12
j_call: TRBJ1-5
d_call: -

cdr3_aa: CASSDRALETQYF
cdr3_nt: TGCGCCAGCAGTGACAGGGCGTTGGAGACCCAGTACTTC
clone_size: few
v_call: TRBV10-1
cdr3_length: 13
j_call: TRBJ2-5
d_call: -

cdr3_aa: CASSEGAGTNYGYTF
cdr3_nt: TGTGCCAGCAGTGAAGGGGCAGGGACTAACTATGGCTACACCTTC
clone_size: few
v_call: TRBV6-1
cdr3_length: 15
j_call: TRBJ1-2
d_call: -

cdr3_aa: CATMRGMAETQYF
cdr3_nt: TGTGCCACCATGCGCGGGATGGCAGAGACCCAGTACTTC
clone_size: -
v_call: TRBV15
cdr3_length: 13
j_call: TRBJ2-5
d_call: -

cdr3_aa: CASSSGQGASDTEAFF
cdr3_nt: TGTGCCAGCAGCTCCGGACAGGGGGCGTCGGACACTGAAGCTTTCTTT
clone_size: few
v_call: TRBV5-4
cdr3_length: 16
j_call: TRBJ1-1
d_call: TRBD1

cdr3_aa: CASSLGYNEQFF
cdr3_nt: TGTGCCAGCAGTTTGGGATACAATGAGCAGTTCTTC
clone_size: -
v_call: TRBV12-3/TRBV12-4
cdr3_length: 12
j_call: TRBJ2-1
d_call: -

cdr3_aa: CASSGPGGAGDTQYF
cdr3_nt: TGTGCCAGCAGTGGTCCGGGGGGGGCCGGAGATACGCAGTATTTT
clone_size: few
v_call: TRBV2
cdr3_length: 15
j_call: TRBJ2-3
d_call: TRBD2

cdr3_aa: CASSRGDQPQHF
cdr3_nt: TGTGCCAGCAGCAGGGGCGATCAGCCCCAGCATTTT
clone_size: -
v_call: TRBV6-1
cdr3_length: 12
j_call: TRBJ1-5
d_call: -

cdr3_aa: CASSPGQDREQYF
cdr3_nt: TGTGCCAGCAGCCCCGGACAGGATCGCGAGCAGTACTTC
clone_size: -
v_call: TRBV7-9
cdr3_length: 13
j_call: TRBJ2-7
d_call: TRBD1

cdr3_aa: CASSLSGTGAPHF
cdr3_nt: TGTGCCAGCAGCTTGTCCGGGACAGGGGCTCCCCACTTC
clone_size: -
v_call: TRBV7-3
cdr3_length: 13
j_call: TRBJ1-2
d_call: TRBD1

cdr3_aa: CASSWGTGNEQFF
cdr3_nt: TGTGCTAGCAGCTGGGGGACAGGGAATGAGCAGTTCTTC
clone_size: -
v_call: TRBV7-7
cdr3_length: 13
j_call: TRBJ2-1
d_call: TRBD1

cdr3_aa: CSARFVAGGTDTQYF
cdr3_nt: TGCAGTGCTAGATTCGTGGCGGGAGGCACAGATACGCAGTATTTT
clone_size: few
v_call: TRBV20-1
cdr3_length: 15
j_call: TRBJ2-3
d_call: TRBD2

cdr3_aa: CATSDLGLDRPTNNTEAFF
cdr3_nt: TGTGCCACCAGTGATTTGGGCTTGGACAGGCCTACGAATAACACTGAAGCTTTCTTT
clone_size: -
v_call: TRBV24-1
cdr3_length: 19
j_call: TRBJ1-1
d_call: TRBD1